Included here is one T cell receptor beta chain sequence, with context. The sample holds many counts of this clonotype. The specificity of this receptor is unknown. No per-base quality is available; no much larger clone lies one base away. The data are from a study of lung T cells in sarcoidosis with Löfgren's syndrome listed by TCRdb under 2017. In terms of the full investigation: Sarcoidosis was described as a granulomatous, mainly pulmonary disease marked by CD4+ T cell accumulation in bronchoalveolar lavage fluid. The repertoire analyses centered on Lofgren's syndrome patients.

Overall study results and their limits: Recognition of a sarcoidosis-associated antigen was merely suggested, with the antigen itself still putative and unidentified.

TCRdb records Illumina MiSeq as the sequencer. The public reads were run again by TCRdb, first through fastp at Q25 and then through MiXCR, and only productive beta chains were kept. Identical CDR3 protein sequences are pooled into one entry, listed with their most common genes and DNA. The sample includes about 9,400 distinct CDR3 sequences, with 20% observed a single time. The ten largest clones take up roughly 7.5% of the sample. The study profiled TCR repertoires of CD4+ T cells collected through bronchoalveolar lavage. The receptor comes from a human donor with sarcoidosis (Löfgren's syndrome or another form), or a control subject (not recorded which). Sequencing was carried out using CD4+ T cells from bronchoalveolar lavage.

The CDR3 is CAISGSGTGGNYGYTF. The DNA sequence is as follows: TGTGCCATCAGTGGGTCCGGGACAGGGGGAAACTATGGCTACACCTTC. The sequence is built from TRBV10-3 and TRBJ1-2; 11 bases in the middle match TRBD1. Looking up the germline V gene yields CDR1 ENHRY and CDR2 SYGVKD. V ends up 4 bases short and J 2 bases short, with an unmatched junction base count of 6. The CDR3 covers 16 residues, taking in both the cysteine and the phenylalanine. Of all the DNA, just the CDR3 is kept, 48 bases in frame from base 1.